The rows below give T cell receptor beta chains drawn from one sample of a study of Graves' ophthalmopathy and Graves' hyperthyroidism. One entry per CDR3 protein, called by TCRdb with MiXCR from the multiplex PCR reads. The repertoire holds some 170,000 distinct CDR3 sequences, under 45% seen once, with over 7% in the top ten. Sequencing was performed on peripheral blood. Source of these receptors: a man younger than 40 with Graves' ophthalmopathy. CDR3s include the opening cysteine and the closing phenylalanine or tryptophan. D genes are given only for firm matches. A row's size may be missing; if present it is once, few, many or a size class.

CDR3 protein: CASSLGPPGPNSPLHF
CDR3 DNA: TGTGCCAGCAGCTTAGGCCCCCCGGGCCCGAATTCACCCCTCCACTTT
J gene: TRBJ1-6
D gene: NA
CDR3 length: 16
clone size: many
V gene: TRBV7-3

CDR3 protein: CATSDLQGESNQPQHF
CDR3 DNA: TGTGCCACCAGTGACTTACAGGGGGAGAGCAATCAGCCCCAGCATTTT
J gene: TRBJ1-5
D gene: TRBD1
CDR3 length: 16
clone size: NA
V gene: TRBV24-1

CDR3 protein: CSLIRQGNTEAFF
CDR3 DNA: TGCAGCTTGATCCGACAGGGGAACACTGAAGCTTTCTTT
J gene: TRBJ1-1
D gene: TRBD1
CDR3 length: 13
clone size: NA
V gene: TRBV29-1

CDR3 protein: CASSFNRGETQYF
CDR3 DNA: TGTGCCAGCAGTTTCAACAGGGGTGAGACCCAGTACTTC
J gene: TRBJ2-5
D gene: TRBD1
CDR3 length: 13
clone size: many
V gene: TRBV12-3/TRBV12-4

CDR3 protein: CASSSWALTEAFF
CDR3 DNA: TGTGCCAGCAGTTCTTGGGCCCTCACTGAAGCTTTCTTT
J gene: TRBJ1-1
D gene: NA
CDR3 length: 13
clone size: NA
V gene: TRBV6-5

CDR3 protein: CATSDWNPNTGELFF
CDR3 DNA: TGTGCCACCAGTGATTGGAACCCAAACACCGGGGAGCTGTTTTTT
J gene: TRBJ2-2
D gene: NA
CDR3 length: 15
clone size: NA
V gene: TRBV24-1

CDR3 protein: CASSLRPAGANQPQHF
CDR3 DNA: TGTGCCAGCAGCTTACGTCCGGCAGGGGCCAATCAGCCCCAGCATTTT
J gene: TRBJ1-5
D gene: NA
CDR3 length: 16
clone size: NA
V gene: TRBV7-8

CDR3 protein: CASSYSRHTAGHTYLYEQYF
CDR3 DNA: TGTGCCAGCAGTTACTCGCGCCATACCGCGGGACATACTTACCTCTACGAGCAGTACTTC
J gene: TRBJ2-7
D gene: NA
CDR3 length: 20
clone size: many
V gene: TRBV6-2/TRBV6-3

CDR3 protein: CASSLRWGAEQYF
CDR3 DNA: TGTGCCAGCAGTCTAAGGTGGGGAGCCGAGCAGTACTTC
J gene: TRBJ2-7
D gene: NA
CDR3 length: 13
clone size: once
V gene: TRBV27

CDR3 protein: CAWSVPGFEQGTWYQETQYF
CDR3 DNA: TGTGCCTGGAGTGTACCCGGTTTTGAACAGGGGACTTGGTACCAAGAGACCCAGTACTTC
J gene: TRBJ2-5
D gene: NA
CDR3 length: 20
clone size: few
V gene: TRBV30

CDR3 protein: CASSPGPPTGRNSPLHF
CDR3 DNA: TGTGCCAGCTCACCGGGGCCTCCGACAGGGCGGAATTCACCCCTCCACTTT
J gene: TRBJ1-6
D gene: TRBD1
CDR3 length: 17
clone size: many
V gene: TRBV18

CDR3 protein: CASRGTGTGHYEQYF
CDR3 DNA: TGTGCCAGCAGGGGGACCGGGACAGGACACTACGAGCAGTACTTC
J gene: TRBJ2-7
D gene: TRBD1
CDR3 length: 15
clone size: NA
V gene: TRBV28

CDR3 protein: CASSSEGTEQYF
CDR3 DNA: TGTGCCAGCAGTTCAGAGGGGACCGAGCAGTACTTC
J gene: TRBJ2-7
D gene: NA
CDR3 length: 12
clone size: NA
V gene: TRBV6-5

CDR3 protein: CASSNTGYGDIQYF
CDR3 DNA: TGTGCCAGTAGTAACACAGGGTATGGGGACATTCAGTACTTC
J gene: TRBJ2-4
D gene: NA
CDR3 length: 14
clone size: many
V gene: TRBV19

CDR3 protein: CASRRVVSYEQYF
CDR3 DNA: TGTGCCAGCAGGCGGGTAGTTTCCTACGAGCAGTACTTC
J gene: TRBJ2-7
D gene: NA
CDR3 length: 13
clone size: many
V gene: TRBV28

CDR3 protein: CASSTPGVMPQHF
CDR3 DNA: TGTGCCAGCAGTACGCCCGGGGTGATGCCCCAGCATTTT
J gene: TRBJ1-5
D gene: NA
CDR3 length: 13
clone size: many
V gene: TRBV28

CDR3 protein: CASSSPGGSEVGNQPQHF
CDR3 DNA: TGTGCCAGCAGTTCCCCCGGCGGTAGCGAAGTCGGGAATCAGCCCCAGCATTTT
J gene: TRBJ1-5
D gene: NA
CDR3 length: 18
clone size: many
V gene: TRBV28

CDR3 protein: CASSFSGDYGYTF
CDR3 DNA: TGTGCCAGCAGTTTCTCGGGGGACTATGGCTACACCTTC
J gene: TRBJ1-2
D gene: NA
CDR3 length: 13
clone size: many
V gene: TRBV12-3/TRBV12-4

CDR3 protein: CASSLYQGASNQPQHF
CDR3 DNA: TGTGCCAGCAGTTTATACCAGGGGGCAAGCAATCAGCCCCAGCATTTT
J gene: TRBJ1-5
D gene: TRBD1
CDR3 length: 16
clone size: NA
V gene: TRBV28

CDR3 protein: CASSYTGGARGYTF
CDR3 DNA: TGTGCCAGCAGTTATACAGGGGGCGCGAGGGGCTACACCTTC
J gene: TRBJ1-2
D gene: TRBD1
CDR3 length: 14
clone size: NA
V gene: TRBV6-5

CDR3 protein: CASSLRRDNYGYTF
CDR3 DNA: TGTGCCAGCAGTTTACGGCGGGACAACTATGGCTACACCTTC
J gene: TRBJ1-2
D gene: NA
CDR3 length: 14
clone size: NA
V gene: TRBV12-3/TRBV12-4

CDR3 protein: CAISPREANYGYTF
CDR3 DNA: TGTGCCATCAGCCCCAGGGAAGCTAACTATGGCTACACCTTC
J gene: TRBJ1-2
D gene: NA
CDR3 length: 14
clone size: many
V gene: TRBV10-3

CDR3 protein: CASSLPSRRGYEQYF
CDR3 DNA: TGTGCCAGCAGCCTCCCCTCCCGGCGGGGCTACGAGCAGTACTTC
J gene: TRBJ2-7
D gene: NA
CDR3 length: 15
clone size: NA
V gene: TRBV28

CDR3 protein: CASSRLTGTSGSWGKNIQYF
CDR3 DNA: TGTGCCAGCAGTCGCCTTACCGGGACTAGCGGGAGTTGGGGAAAAAACATTCAGTACTTC
J gene: TRBJ2-4
D gene: TRBD2
CDR3 length: 20
clone size: NA
V gene: TRBV6-2/TRBV6-3

CDR3 protein: CASSPHGTGRVPEAFF
CDR3 DNA: TGTGCCAGTAGTCCCCACGGGACAGGACGTGTGCCTGAAGCTTTCTTT
J gene: TRBJ1-1
D gene: TRBD1
CDR3 length: 16
clone size: few
V gene: TRBV19

CDR3 protein: CSGRRGVTEAFF
CDR3 DNA: TGCAGCGGAAGGAGAGGGGTCACTGAAGCTTTCTTT
J gene: TRBJ1-1
D gene: NA
CDR3 length: 12
clone size: many
V gene: TRBV29-1

CDR3 protein: CASSPRPASSEETQYF
CDR3 DNA: TGCGCCAGCAGCCCCCGCCCCGCCTCTAGTGAAGAGACCCAGTACTTC
J gene: TRBJ2-5
D gene: NA
CDR3 length: 16
clone size: many
V gene: TRBV4-1

CDR3 protein: CASSYSRRMTAGELFF
CDR3 DNA: TGTGCCAGCAGTTACTCTAGGAGGATGACAGCCGGGGAGCTGTTTTTT
J gene: TRBJ2-2
D gene: NA
CDR3 length: 16
clone size: many
V gene: TRBV6-2/TRBV6-3

CDR3 protein: CASTWTSGSEQYF
CDR3 DNA: TGTGCCAGCACATGGACGAGCGGGAGCGAGCAGTACTTC
J gene: TRBJ2-7
D gene: TRBD2
CDR3 length: 13
clone size: many
V gene: TRBV12-3/TRBV12-4

CDR3 protein: CASSSPSGTSGRASYEQYF
CDR3 DNA: TGTGCCAGCAGTTCCCCCTCTGGGACTAGCGGGAGGGCCTCCTACGAGCAGTACTTC
J gene: TRBJ2-7
D gene: TRBD2
CDR3 length: 19
clone size: many
V gene: TRBV27

CDR3 protein: CASRCCRDSNQPQHF
CDR3 DNA: TGTGCCAGCAGGTGTTGCAGGGATAGCAATCAGCCCCAGCATTTT
J gene: TRBJ1-5
D gene: NA
CDR3 length: 15
clone size: NA
V gene: TRBV11-3

CDR3 protein: CSARDAQRETQYF
CDR3 DNA: TGCAGTGCTAGGGACGCCCAGAGGGAGACCCAGTACTTC
J gene: TRBJ2-5
D gene: NA
CDR3 length: 13
clone size: few
V gene: TRBV20-1

CDR3 protein: CASSLFRYGYTF
CDR3 DNA: TGTGCCAGCAGTTTATTCCGGTATGGCTACACCTTC
J gene: TRBJ1-2
D gene: NA
CDR3 length: 12
clone size: NA
V gene: TRBV28

CDR3 protein: CAISASENTEAFF
CDR3 DNA: TGTGCCATCAGTGCCAGCGAGAACACTGAAGCTTTCTTT
J gene: TRBJ1-1
D gene: NA
CDR3 length: 13
clone size: many
V gene: TRBV10-3

CDR3 protein: CASSRGGTYQETQYF
CDR3 DNA: TGTGCCAGCAGTAGAGGTGGGACGTACCAAGAGACCCAGTACTTC
J gene: TRBJ2-5
D gene: NA
CDR3 length: 15
clone size: NA
V gene: TRBV6-2/TRBV6-3

CDR3 protein: CSVGDGLAQPQHF
CDR3 DNA: TGCAGCGTTGGGGACGGCCTGGCGCAGCCCCAGCATTTT
J gene: TRBJ1-5
D gene: NA
CDR3 length: 13
clone size: NA
V gene: TRBV29-1

CDR3 protein: CASSITLGSPLHF
CDR3 DNA: TGTGCCAGTAGTATAACGCTGGGTTCACCCCTCCACTTT
J gene: TRBJ1-6
D gene: NA
CDR3 length: 13
clone size: many
V gene: TRBV19

CDR3 protein: CASSSQGGYEQYF
CDR3 DNA: TGTGCCAGCAGCTCCCAAGGTGGATACGAGCAGTACTTC
J gene: TRBJ2-7
D gene: NA
CDR3 length: 13
clone size: NA
V gene: TRBV14

CDR3 protein: CSARDLEMETEAFF
CDR3 DNA: TGCAGTGCTAGAGATCTGGAAATGGAGACTGAAGCTTTCTTT
J gene: TRBJ1-1
D gene: NA
CDR3 length: 14
clone size: many
V gene: TRBV20-1

CDR3 protein: CSVESGNTEAFF
CDR3 DNA: TGCAGCGTAGAGTCCGGGAACACTGAAGCTTTCTTT
J gene: TRBJ1-1
D gene: NA
CDR3 length: 12
clone size: many
V gene: TRBV29-1

CDR3 protein: CASRTSGGQETQYF
CDR3 DNA: TGTGCCAGCAGAACAAGCGGGGGCCAAGAGACCCAGTACTTC
J gene: TRBJ2-5
D gene: TRBD2
CDR3 length: 14
clone size: many
V gene: TRBV6-5

CDR3 protein: CATSTFGPNEQYF
CDR3 DNA: TGTGCCACCAGCACCTTCGGGCCGAACGAGCAGTACTTC
J gene: TRBJ2-7
D gene: NA
CDR3 length: 13
clone size: many
V gene: TRBV15

CDR3 protein: CASTRTGVGNTIYF
CDR3 DNA: TGTGCCAGCACTCGAACAGGAGTCGGAAACACCATATATTTT
J gene: TRBJ1-3
D gene: NA
CDR3 length: 14
clone size: few
V gene: TRBV6-1

CDR3 protein: CASSYGASGYEQYF
CDR3 DNA: TGTGCCAGCAGTTACGGGGCTAGCGGGTACGAGCAGTACTTC
J gene: TRBJ2-7
D gene: TRBD2
CDR3 length: 14
clone size: many
V gene: TRBV6-2/TRBV6-3

CDR3 protein: CASRGTVPEAFF
CDR3 DNA: TGTGCCAGTAGAGGGACAGTCCCTGAAGCTTTCTTT
J gene: TRBJ1-1
D gene: TRBD1
CDR3 length: 12
clone size: NA
V gene: TRBV2

CDR3 protein: CASSATGGEQYF
CDR3 DNA: TGTGCCAGCAGCGCTACCGGCGGGGAGCAGTACTTC
J gene: TRBJ2-7
D gene: NA
CDR3 length: 12
clone size: many
V gene: TRBV3-1

CDR3 protein: CASSGTRNQPQHF
CDR3 DNA: TGTGCCAGCAGCGGGACACGCAATCAGCCCCAGCATTTT
J gene: TRBJ1-5
D gene: NA
CDR3 length: 13
clone size: NA
V gene: TRBV4-2

CDR3 protein: CASKAGIEAFF
CDR3 DNA: TGTGCCAGCAAAGCGGGCATCGAAGCTTTCTTT
J gene: TRBJ1-1
D gene: NA
CDR3 length: 11
clone size: many
V gene: TRBV12-3/TRBV12-4

CDR3 protein: CASSPRGLQDSPLHF
CDR3 DNA: TGTGCCAGCAGCCCCCGAGGGTTGCAGGATTCACCCCTCCACTTT
J gene: TRBJ1-6
D gene: NA
CDR3 length: 15
clone size: NA
V gene: TRBV7-2

CDR3 protein: CATSRGSGTGRSEAFF
CDR3 DNA: TGTGCCACCAGCAGAGGCTCCGGGACAGGAAGGTCTGAAGCTTTCTTT
J gene: TRBJ1-1
D gene: TRBD1
CDR3 length: 16
clone size: NA
V gene: TRBV15

CDR3 protein: CATMVRLERVKETQYF
CDR3 DNA: TGTGCCACCATGGTTCGGCTGGAGAGGGTAAAAGAGACCCAGTACTTC
J gene: TRBJ2-5
D gene: NA
CDR3 length: 16
clone size: few
V gene: TRBV6-1

CDR3 protein: CASSLGQVGYEQYF
CDR3 DNA: TGTGCCAGCAGTTTGGGACAGGTGGGCTACGAGCAGTACTTC
J gene: TRBJ2-7
D gene: TRBD1
CDR3 length: 14
clone size: few
V gene: TRBV12-3/TRBV12-4

CDR3 protein: CASSSNRGGFDEQYF
CDR3 DNA: TGTGCCAGCAGTAGTAACAGGGGAGGATTCGACGAGCAGTACTTC
J gene: TRBJ2-7
D gene: NA
CDR3 length: 15
clone size: many
V gene: TRBV11-2

CDR3 protein: CAIRGTGGDYGYTF
CDR3 DNA: TGTGCCATCAGGGGGACAGGCGGGGATTATGGCTACACCTTC
J gene: TRBJ1-2
D gene: TRBD1
CDR3 length: 14
clone size: many
V gene: TRBV10-3

CDR3 protein: CASSQGTGVDF
CDR3 DNA: TGTGCCAGTTCGCAGGGAACCGGCGTGGACTTC
J gene: TRBJ2-7
D gene: NA
CDR3 length: 11
clone size: many
V gene: TRBV7-2

CDR3 protein: CSAASGLLDYEQYF
CDR3 DNA: TGCAGTGCTGCCTCCGGCTTGCTGGACTACGAGCAGTACTTC
J gene: TRBJ2-7
D gene: NA
CDR3 length: 14
clone size: many
V gene: TRBV20-1

CDR3 protein: CATNLGTVTSGNTIYF
CDR3 DNA: TGTGCCACGAACTTGGGGACGGTCACCTCTGGAAACACCATATATTTT
J gene: TRBJ1-3
D gene: NA
CDR3 length: 16
clone size: many
V gene: TRBV15